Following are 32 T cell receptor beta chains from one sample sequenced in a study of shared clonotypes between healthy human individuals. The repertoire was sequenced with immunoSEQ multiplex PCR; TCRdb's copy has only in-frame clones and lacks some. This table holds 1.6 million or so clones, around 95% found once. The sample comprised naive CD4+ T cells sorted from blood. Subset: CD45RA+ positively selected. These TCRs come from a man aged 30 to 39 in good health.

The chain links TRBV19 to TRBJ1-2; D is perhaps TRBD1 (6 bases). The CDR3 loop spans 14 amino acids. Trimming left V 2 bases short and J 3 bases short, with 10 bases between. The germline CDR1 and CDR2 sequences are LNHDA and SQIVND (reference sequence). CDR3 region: CASSIIGTYYGYTF. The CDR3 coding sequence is TGTGCCAGTAGTATAATCGGGACATACTATGGCTACACCTTC.

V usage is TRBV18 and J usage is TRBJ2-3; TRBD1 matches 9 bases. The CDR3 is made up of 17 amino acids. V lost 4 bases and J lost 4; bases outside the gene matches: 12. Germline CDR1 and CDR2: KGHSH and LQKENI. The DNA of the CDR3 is TGTGCCAGCTCACAAATCCCGGACAGGGGATGGTCAGATACGCAGTATTTT. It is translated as CASSQIPDRGWSDTQYF. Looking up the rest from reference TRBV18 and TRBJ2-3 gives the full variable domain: NAGVMQNPRHLVRRRGQEARLRCSPMKGHSHVYWYRQLPEEGLKFMVYLQKENIIDESGMPKERFSAEFPKEGPSILRIQQVVRGDSAAYFCASSQIPDRGWSDTQYFGPGTRLTVL.

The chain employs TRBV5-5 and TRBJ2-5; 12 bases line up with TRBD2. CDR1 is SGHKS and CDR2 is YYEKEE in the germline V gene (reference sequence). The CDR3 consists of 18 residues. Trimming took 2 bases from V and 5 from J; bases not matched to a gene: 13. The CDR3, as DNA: TGTGCCAGCAGCTTATTCCCCTCGACTAGCGGGAGAGGGGAGACCCAGTACTTC. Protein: CASSLFPSTSGRGETQYF.

The CDR3 DNA reads as TGTGCCAGCAGTGAAGCTAGCGGGAGGGCCGGGACCGGGGAGCTGTTTTTT. It specifies CASSEASGRAGTGELFF. This chain links TRBV6-1 with TRBJ2-2; TRBD2 agrees at 11 bases. CDR1 and CDR2 (germline): MNHNS, SASEGT. The CDR3 loop spans 17 amino acids. After removal of 0 bases from V and 5 bases from J, the junction contained 5 bases not matched to a gene.

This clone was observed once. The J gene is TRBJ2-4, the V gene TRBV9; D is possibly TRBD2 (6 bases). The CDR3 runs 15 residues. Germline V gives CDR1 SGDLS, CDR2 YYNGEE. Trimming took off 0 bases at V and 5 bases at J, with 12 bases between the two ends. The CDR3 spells CASSVEGGAQNIQYF. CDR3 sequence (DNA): TGTGCCAGCAGCGTAGAAGGAGGGGCCCAAAACATTCAGTACTTC.

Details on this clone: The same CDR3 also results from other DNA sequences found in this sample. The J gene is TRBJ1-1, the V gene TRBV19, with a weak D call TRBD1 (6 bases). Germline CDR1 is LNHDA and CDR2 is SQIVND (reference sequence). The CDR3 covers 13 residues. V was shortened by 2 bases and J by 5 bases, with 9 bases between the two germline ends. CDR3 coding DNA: TGTGCCAGTAGTATACAGGGGAGGACTGAAGCTTTCTTT. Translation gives CASSIQGRTEAFF.

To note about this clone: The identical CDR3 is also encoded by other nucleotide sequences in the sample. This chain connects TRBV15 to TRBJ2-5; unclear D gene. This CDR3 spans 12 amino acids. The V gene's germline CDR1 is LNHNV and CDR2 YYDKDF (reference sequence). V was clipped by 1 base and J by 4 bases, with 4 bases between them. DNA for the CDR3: TGTGCCACCAGCAGAGTGAGAGAGACCCAGTACTTC. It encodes CATSRVRETQYF.

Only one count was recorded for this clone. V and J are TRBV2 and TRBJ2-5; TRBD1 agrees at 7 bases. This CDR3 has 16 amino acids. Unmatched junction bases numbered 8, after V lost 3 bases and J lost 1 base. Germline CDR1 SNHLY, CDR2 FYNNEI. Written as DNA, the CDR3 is TGTGCCAGCAGTGAGAACAGGGGATCCATCCAAGAGACCCAGTACTTC. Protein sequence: CASSENRGSIQETQYF.

CDR3 coding DNA: TGTGCCAGCAGCTTAGGGGCCCCGAGACAGGGTTCCTACGAGCAGTACTTC. Amino acid sequence: CASSLGAPRQGSYEQYF. The chain carries TRBV7-9 and TRBJ2-7; 7 bases map to TRBD1. The junction had 10 bases not matched to a gene; V was cut back by 1 base and J by 1 base. The length of the CDR3 is 17 residues. The germline CDR1 and CDR2 sequences are SEHNR and FQNEAQ (reference sequence).

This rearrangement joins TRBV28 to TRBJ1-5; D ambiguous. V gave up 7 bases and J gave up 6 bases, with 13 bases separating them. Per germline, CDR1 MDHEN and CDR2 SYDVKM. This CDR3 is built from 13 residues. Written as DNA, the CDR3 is TGTGCCAGCAAACCGGGCTCCCCTCAGCCCCAGCATTTT. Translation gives CASKPGSPQPQHF.

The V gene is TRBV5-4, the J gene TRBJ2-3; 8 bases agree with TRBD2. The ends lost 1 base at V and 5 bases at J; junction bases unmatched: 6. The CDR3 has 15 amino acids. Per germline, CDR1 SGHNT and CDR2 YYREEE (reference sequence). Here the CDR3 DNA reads TGTGCCAGCAGCTTGCGGGAGGGCCCTGGAGATACGCAGTATTTT. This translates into CASSLREGPGDTQYF.

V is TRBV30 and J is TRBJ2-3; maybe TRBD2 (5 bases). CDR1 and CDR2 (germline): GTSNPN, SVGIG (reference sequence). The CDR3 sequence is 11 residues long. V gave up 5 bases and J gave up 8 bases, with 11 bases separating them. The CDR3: CAWEGLVTQYF. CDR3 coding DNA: TGTGCCTGGGAGGGCCTGGTTACGCAGTATTTT.

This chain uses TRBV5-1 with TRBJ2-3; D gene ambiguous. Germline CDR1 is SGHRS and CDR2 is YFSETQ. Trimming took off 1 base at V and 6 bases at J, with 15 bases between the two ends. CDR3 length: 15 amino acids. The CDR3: CASSLTPVPSDTQYF. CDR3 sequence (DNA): TGCGCCAGCAGCTTGACCCCTGTTCCTTCGGATACGCAGTATTTT.

CDR3 protein: CASSSPGQQETQYF. The CDR3 DNA follows: TGTGCCAGCAGTTCCCCGGGACAGCAAGAGACCCAGTACTTC. The rearrangement uses TRBV28 and TRBJ2-5, with TRBD1 matching over 7 bases. The V gene end was trimmed by 4 bases and the J gene end by 2 bases; junction bases not matched to a gene: 4. The CDR3 sequence is 14 residues long. Germline V CDR1 and CDR2: MDHEN, SYDVKM.

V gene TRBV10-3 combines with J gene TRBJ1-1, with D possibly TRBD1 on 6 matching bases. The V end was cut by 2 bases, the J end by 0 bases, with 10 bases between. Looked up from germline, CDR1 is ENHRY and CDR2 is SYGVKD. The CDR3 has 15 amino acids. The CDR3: CAISERQVMNTEAFF. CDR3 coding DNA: TGTGCCATCAGTGAGAGACAGGTAATGAACACTGAAGCTTTCTTT.

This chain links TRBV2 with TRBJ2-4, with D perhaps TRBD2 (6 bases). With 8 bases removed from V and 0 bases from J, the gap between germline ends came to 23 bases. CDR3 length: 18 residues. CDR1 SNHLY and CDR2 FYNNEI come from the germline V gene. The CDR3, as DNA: TGTGCCAGCCGTTCTTATTATGGGGACTTTCTAGCCAAAAACATTCAGTACTTC. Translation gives CASRSYYGDFLAKNIQYF.

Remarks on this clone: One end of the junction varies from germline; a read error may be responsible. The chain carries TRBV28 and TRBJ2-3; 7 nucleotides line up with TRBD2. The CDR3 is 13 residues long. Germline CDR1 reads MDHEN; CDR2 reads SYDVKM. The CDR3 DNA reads TGTGCCAGCAGTTCAAGCCTGGGGTGGAGCGGGAATTTT. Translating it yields CASSSSLGWSGNF.

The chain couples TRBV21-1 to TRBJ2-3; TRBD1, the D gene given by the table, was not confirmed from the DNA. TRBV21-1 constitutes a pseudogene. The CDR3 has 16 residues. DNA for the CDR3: TGTGCCAGCAGCAAAGAGGACAGAGATAGCACAGATACGCAGTATTTT. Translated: CASSKEDRDSTDTQYF.

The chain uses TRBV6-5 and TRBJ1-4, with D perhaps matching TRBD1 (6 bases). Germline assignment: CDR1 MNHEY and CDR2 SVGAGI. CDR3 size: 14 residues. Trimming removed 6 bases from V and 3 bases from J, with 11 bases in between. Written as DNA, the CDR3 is TGTGCCAGCAGGCGACAGGTGTCTAATGAAAAACTGTTTTTT. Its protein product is CASRRQVSNEKLFF.

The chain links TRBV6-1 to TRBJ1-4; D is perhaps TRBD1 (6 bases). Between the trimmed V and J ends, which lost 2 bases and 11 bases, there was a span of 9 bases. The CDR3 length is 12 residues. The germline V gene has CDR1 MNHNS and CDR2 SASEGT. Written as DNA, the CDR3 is TGTGCCAGCAGTGAATCAGGGGAGAAACTGTTTTTT. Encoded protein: CASSESGEKLFF.

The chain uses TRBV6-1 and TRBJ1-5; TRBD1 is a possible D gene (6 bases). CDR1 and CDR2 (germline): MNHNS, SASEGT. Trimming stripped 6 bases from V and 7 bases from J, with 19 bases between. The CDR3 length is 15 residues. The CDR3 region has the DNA TGTGCCAGCAGGGCGGTGACAGGAGCCAGCCAGCCCCAGCATTTT. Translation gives CASRAVTGASQPQHF.

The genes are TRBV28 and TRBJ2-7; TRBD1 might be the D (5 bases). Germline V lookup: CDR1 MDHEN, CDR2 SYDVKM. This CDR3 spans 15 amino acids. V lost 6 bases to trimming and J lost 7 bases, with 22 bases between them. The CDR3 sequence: CASRGHHQDLGEQYF. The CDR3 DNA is TGTGCCAGCAGAGGACACCATCAAGACCTTGGGGAGCAGTACTTC.

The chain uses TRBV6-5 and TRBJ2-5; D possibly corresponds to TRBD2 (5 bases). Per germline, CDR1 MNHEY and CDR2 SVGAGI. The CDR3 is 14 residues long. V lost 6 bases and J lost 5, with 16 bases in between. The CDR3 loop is CASRERFPGETQYF. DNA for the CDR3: TGTGCCAGCAGGGAGCGGTTCCCGGGGGAGACCCAGTACTTC.

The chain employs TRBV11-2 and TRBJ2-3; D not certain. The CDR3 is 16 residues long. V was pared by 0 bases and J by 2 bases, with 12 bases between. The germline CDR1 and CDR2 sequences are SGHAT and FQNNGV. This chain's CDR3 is CASSLDQGRNTDTQYF. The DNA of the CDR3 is TGTGCCAGCAGCTTAGATCAAGGCCGCAACACAGATACGCAGTATTTT.

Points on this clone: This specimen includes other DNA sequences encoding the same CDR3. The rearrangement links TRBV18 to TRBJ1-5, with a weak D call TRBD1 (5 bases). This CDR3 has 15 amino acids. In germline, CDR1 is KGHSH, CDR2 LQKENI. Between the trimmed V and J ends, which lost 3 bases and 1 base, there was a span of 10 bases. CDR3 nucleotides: TGTGCCAGCTCACCCCAGGGCGGGAGCAATCAGCCCCAGCATTTT. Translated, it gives CASSPQGGSNQPQHF.

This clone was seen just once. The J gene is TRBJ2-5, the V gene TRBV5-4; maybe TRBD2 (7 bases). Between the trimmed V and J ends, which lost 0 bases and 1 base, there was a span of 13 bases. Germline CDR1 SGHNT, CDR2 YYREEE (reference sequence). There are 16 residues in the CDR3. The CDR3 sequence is CASSLAGGHFQETQYF. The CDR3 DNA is TGTGCCAGCAGCTTGGCGGGGGGACATTTCCAAGAGACCCAGTACTTC.

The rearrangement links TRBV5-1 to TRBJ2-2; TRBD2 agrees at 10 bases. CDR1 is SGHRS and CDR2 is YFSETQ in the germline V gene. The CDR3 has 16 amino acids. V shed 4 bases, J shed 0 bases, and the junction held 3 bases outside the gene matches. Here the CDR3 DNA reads TGCGCCAGCAGCATAGCGGGAGGCGCGAACACCGGGGAGCTGTTTTTT. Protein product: CASSIAGGANTGELFF.

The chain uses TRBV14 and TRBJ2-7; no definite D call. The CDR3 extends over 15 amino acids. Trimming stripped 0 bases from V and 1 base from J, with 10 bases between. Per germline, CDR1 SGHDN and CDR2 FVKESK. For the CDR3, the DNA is TGTGCCAGCAGCCAAGACCTTTGGGCGTCCTACGAGCAGTACTTC. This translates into CASSQDLWASYEQYF.

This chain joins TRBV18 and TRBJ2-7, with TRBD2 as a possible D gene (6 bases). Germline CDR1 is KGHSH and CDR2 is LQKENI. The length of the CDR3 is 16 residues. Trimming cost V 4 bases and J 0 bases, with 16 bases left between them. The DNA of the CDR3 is TGTGCCAGCTCACGACCGGGACTGCGGAGCTCCTACGAGCAGTACTTC. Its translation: CASSRPGLRSSYEQYF.

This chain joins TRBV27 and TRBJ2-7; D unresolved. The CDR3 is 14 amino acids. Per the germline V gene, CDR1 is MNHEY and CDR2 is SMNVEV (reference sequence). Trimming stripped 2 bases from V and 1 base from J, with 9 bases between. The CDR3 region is CASSLMYGSYEQYF. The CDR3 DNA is TGTGCCAGCAGTTTAATGTACGGTTCCTACGAGCAGTACTTC.

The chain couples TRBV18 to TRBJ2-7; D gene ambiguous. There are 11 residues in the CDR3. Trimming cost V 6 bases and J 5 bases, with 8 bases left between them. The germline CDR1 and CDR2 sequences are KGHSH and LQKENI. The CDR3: CASSPQDEQYF. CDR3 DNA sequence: TGTGCCAGCTCCCCTCAAGACGAGCAGTACTTC.

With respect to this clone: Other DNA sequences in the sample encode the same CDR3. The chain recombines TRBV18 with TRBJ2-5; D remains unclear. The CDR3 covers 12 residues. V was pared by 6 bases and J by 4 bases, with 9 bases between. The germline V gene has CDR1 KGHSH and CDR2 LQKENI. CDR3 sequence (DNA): TGTGCCAGCTCGCCGACCTCAGAGACCCAGTACTTC. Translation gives CASSPTSETQYF.